The 8 T cell receptor beta chains below were found in one sample sequenced in a study of T-cell memory formation after mild COVID-19. From the 5' RACE reads, TCRdb called clonotypes with MiXCR, one entry per CDR3 protein. Of 60,000 to 65,000 distinct CDR3 sequences detected, 9.3% appear once; the ten largest clones hold about 1.1%. Specimen: PBMCs or a T cell subset sorted from them (not recorded which). Every receptor here comes from a man younger than 35 who had mild COVID-19 (a few samples of this study predate the infection). Cell type and time point are not known.

This clonotype was seen only a few times. The chain carries TRBV6-5 and TRBJ1-1, with a weak D call TRBD1 (5 bases). Trimming took 2 bases from V and 2 from J, leaving 6 bases between them. This CDR3 has 13 residues. Germline CDR1 reads MNHEY; CDR2 reads SVGAGI. In DNA form, the CDR3 reads TGTGCCAGCAGTTACCAGGGAAACACTGAAGCTTTCTTT. The encoded protein is CASSYQGNTEAFF.

This chain connects TRBV5-8 to TRBJ2-1, with D perhaps TRBD1 (5 bases). Germline values: CDR1 SGHTS, CDR2 YDEGEE. This CDR3 has 16 amino acids. V dropped 4 bases and J dropped 2 bases, with 16 bases sitting between them. The CDR3, as DNA: TGTGCCAGCAGCGCCTTCGCAGGGTCCACCTACAATGAGCAGTTCTTC. As protein: CASSAFAGSTYNEQFF.

V and J are TRBV7-3 and TRBJ2-3; D call uncertain. Per germline, CDR1 SGHTA and CDR2 FQGTGA. CDR3 length: 14 residues. The V end was cut by 1 base, the J end by 2 bases, with 7 bases between. DNA of the CDR3: TGTGCCAGCAGCTTAATGGGCACCACAGATACGCAGTATTTT. Translation gives CASSLMGTTDTQYF.

This clonotype was counted ten times or more. The chain is built from TRBV7-2 and TRBJ2-4; D unclear. With 5 bases removed from V and 11 bases from J, the gap between germline ends came to 10 bases. Germline CDR1 and CDR2: SGHTA and FQGNSA. The CDR3 is made up of 11 amino acids. The CDR3 DNA is TGTGCCAGCAGCCAGGCGGTGGTTCAGTACTTC. It codes for CASSQAVVQYF.

This sequence joins TRBV20-1 and TRBJ2-5; D remains ambiguous. The germline gives CDR1 DFQATT, CDR2 SNEGSKA (reference sequence). V lost 8 bases, J lost 5 bases, and 18 bases lay in between. The CDR3 consists of 13 residues. CDR3 sequence reads: CSPKKVSWETQYF. The CDR3, as DNA: TGCAGTCCAAAGAAAGTATCGTGGGAGACCCAGTACTTC.

V gene TRBV6-1 combines with J gene TRBJ2-3; D unclear. Deletions cut 1 base from V and 1 base from J, with 9 bases between. CDR3 length: 15 amino acids. The germline CDR1 and CDR2 sequences are MNHNS and SASEGT. CDR3 loop: CASSEVLGRTDTQYF. The CDR3 DNA reads as TGTGCCAGCAGTGAAGTTCTAGGTCGCACAGATACGCAGTATTTT.

This clonotype appeared many times. V and J are TRBV5-4 and TRBJ1-2, with D tentatively TRBD1 (5 bases). The length of the CDR3 is 12 residues. The germline V gene encodes CDR1 SGHNT and CDR2 YYREEE (reference sequence). The ends were cut back, 1 base at V and 6 bases at J, with 7 bases in the middle. The CDR3 nucleotides are TGTGCCAGCAGCTTGACGGGACATGGCTACACCTTC. It encodes CASSLTGHGYTF.

In its sample, this clonotype was seen a few times. The genes are TRBV7-2 and TRBJ1-1; TRBD1 matches 9 bases. The CDR3 covers 12 residues. Germline assignment: CDR1 SGHTA and CDR2 FQGNSA. Trimming at V came to 4 bases and at J to 11 bases, leaving 5 bases not matched to a gene. The CDR3 loop reads CASSSDRGKAFF. The CDR3 DNA follows: TGTGCCAGCAGCTCGGACAGGGGAAAGGCTTTCTTT.